This T cell receptor (beta chain) was captured in a study of PD-L1 blockade in urothelial cancer. About the research overall: The median number of T cells present in blood samples was 140,000 to 150,000.

Germline V gene data show CDR1 as SGHAT and CDR2 as FQNNGV. The CDR3 extends over 16 amino acids. Trimming pared 1 base from V and 1 base from J, leaving 11 bases between. Synthetic analogs of TCR templates were spiked into every PCR. Clones were read by immunoSEQ multiplex PCR, and TCRdb kept only the in-frame ones, dropping some. Here the sample spans tens of thousands of clones, 75% to 90% being singletons. Time point here: pretreatment peripheral blood. Patients were living with locally advanced or metastatic urothelial carcinoma. All patients handed over anywhere from 1 to 8 samples, pretreatment and on-treatment.

The sequence was obtained from a man aged 60 to 75 with urothelial cancer. The source material was PBMCs, sampled around atezolizumab (anti-PD-L1) treatment. This chain connects TRBV11-2 to TRBJ1-5; D gene unclear. CDR3 coding DNA: TGTGCCAGCAGCTTAGGTTGGCGCGGAAGCAATCAGCCCCAGCATTTT. This sequence encodes CASSLGWRGSNQPQHF.